The 10 T cell receptor beta chains listed next were all sequenced from one sample in a study of CD8+ T cells in alopecia areata (dated by TCRdb to between 2018 and 2020). Library preparation was by the immunoSEQ multiplex PCR assay. RNA was extracted from all samples and reverse transcribed into cDNA, which served as template for TCR sequencing. TCRdb retrieved this table from immuneACCESS and kept in-frame rearrangements only. Not all clones are present; in checked studies, unresolved V genes account for under half, and no reason is known for the remainder. The sample table lists about 200,000 clones, around 60% of them with a count of one. Of the sample, 3% to 4% is held by the ten largest clones. In the paper's terms, the time point label means: more than 3 weeks on oral tofacitinib. The treatment or condition label on this specimen signifies: oral pan-JAK inhibitor, 5-10 mg twice daily. The sample was CD4+ T cells sorted from blood, taken at week 4, from a patient treated with tofacitinib. The origin of the receptors is a human donor with alopecia areata.

This chain connects TRBV28 to TRBJ2-6, with a weak D call TRBD1 (5 bases). CDR1 is MDHEN and CDR2 is SYDVKM in the germline V gene. V was pared by 6 bases and J by 4 bases, with 10 bases between. The length of the CDR3 is 14 residues. CDR3 DNA: TGTGCCAGCAGCCCAGGGTACGGGGCCAACGTCCTGACTTTC. This codes for CASSPGYGANVLTF.

The count of this clone is one. The chain employs TRBV6-5 and TRBJ1-1; D remains unclear. This CDR3 is 13 amino acids long. Germline values: CDR1 MNHEY, CDR2 SVGAGI. The V gene lost 6 bases and the J gene lost 8 bases, with 16 bases spanning the gap. The CDR3: CASRTYPRQEAFF. The CDR3 region has the DNA TGTGCCAGCAGAACGTATCCCCGGCAGGAAGCTTTCTTT.

This clone was detected only a few times. The J gene is TRBJ1-2, the V gene TRBV11-2; 11 bases fit TRBD1. Germline V lookup: CDR1 SGHAT, CDR2 FQNNGV. The CDR3 runs to 15 residues. The junction had 9 bases not matched to a gene; V was cut back by 4 bases and J by 8 bases. CDR3: CASSSTGTGGIGYTF. The CDR3 DNA reads as TGTGCCAGCAGCTCTACAGGGACAGGGGGTATCGGCTACACCTTC.

This clone is a singleton in its sample. This chain connects TRBV6-6 to TRBJ2-7; possibly TRBD1 for D (6 bases). Trimming removed 7 bases at V and 5 bases at J, with 15 bases between. The CDR3 runs 13 residues. Germline V lookup: CDR1 MNHNY, CDR2 SVGAGI (reference sequence). The CDR3 DNA is TGTGCCAGCACATGGGACATGTTAGACGAGCAGTACTTC. This translates into CASTWDMLDEQYF.

The chain joins TRBV14 to TRBJ2-6; D tentatively reads TRBD1 or TRBD2 (5 bases each). The germline gives CDR1 SGHDN, CDR2 FVKESK. The V end was cut by 4 bases, the J end by 4 bases, with 8 bases between. This CDR3 is 14 amino acids long. CDR3 protein: CASSRGGGANVLTF. In DNA, the CDR3 is TGTGCCAGCAGCCGGGGCGGGGGGGCCAACGTCCTGACTTTC.

The J gene is TRBJ2-6, the V gene TRBV7-2, with a weak D call TRBD2 (5 bases). The V and J ends lost 4 bases and 2 bases respectively, with 12 bases between them. CDR1 and CDR2 (germline): SGHTA, FQGNSA. The CDR3 contains 16 residues. CDR3 nucleotide sequence: TGTGCCAGCAGCTCCCCGGCCGGGGCTGGGGCCAACGTCCTGACTTTC. This translates into CASSSPAGAGANVLTF. Using reference TRBV7-2 and TRBJ2-6 for the parts outside the CDR3, the full variable domain is GAGVSQSPSNKVTEKGKDVELRCDPISGHTALYWYRQSLGQGLEFLIYFQGNSAPDKSGLPSDRFSAERTGGSVSTLTIQRTQQEDSAVYLCASSSPAGAGANVLTFGAGSRLTVL.

The V call is TRBV2, the J call TRBJ1-4; D remains unclear. The CDR3 consists of 12 residues. CDR1 and CDR2 from the germline V gene are SNHLY and FYNNEI. Trimming cost V 8 bases and J 0 bases, with 4 bases left between them. The CDR3 DNA reads TGTGCCAGCGGTGCAACTAATGAAAAACTGTTTTTT. It is translated as CASGATNEKLFF.

This clone has just one count. The J gene is TRBJ2-5, the V gene TRBV4-3, with 10 bases aligning to TRBD2. From germline, CDR1 is LGHNA and CDR2 YSLEER. J gave up 5 bases and V 0 bases, and 12 bases lay outside the gene matches. The CDR3 contains 18 residues. CDR3 sequence reads: CASSQDPWGLAFRETQYF. The CDR3 bases are TGCGCCAGCAGCCAAGACCCCTGGGGACTAGCGTTTAGGGAGACCCAGTACTTC.

The CDR3 bases are TGCGCCAGCAGCTTGGGGGTCCCCCCAACCTACGAGCAGTACTTC. This gives the protein CASSLGVPPTYEQYF. V gene TRBV5-1 combines with J gene TRBJ2-7; D unresolved. Trimming cost V 0 bases and J 2 bases, with 12 bases left between them. Germline V gene lookup returns CDR1 SGHRS and CDR2 YFSETQ. This CDR3 spans 15 amino acids.

The chain uses TRBV30 and TRBJ2-1; D gene ambiguous. The ends were cut back, 4 bases at V and 1 base at J, with 11 bases in the middle. Germline CDR1 and CDR2: GTSNPN and SVGIG (reference sequence). The length of the CDR3 is 14 residues. The CDR3 DNA sequence: TGTGCCTGGACAGAGGCAGCTTCCTACAATGAGCAGTTCTTC. This encodes CAWTEAASYNEQFF.